This TCR beta chain was retrieved from a study of ipilimumab plus nivolumab after autologous stem cell transplantation listed by TCRdb under 2021. Broadly, across the study: Trial patients received a median of 5 ipilimumab doses and about 8 nivolumab doses. Fewer than 40 patients made up the trial's intent-to-treat population. High-risk transplant-naive patients and patients relapsing within 3 years of a first autologous transplant were included in the myeloma cohort. Patients undergoing autologous transplant for high-risk diffuse large B cell lymphoma, mature T cell lymphoma, or multiple myeloma were enrolled in the trial. General conclusions and limits of the study: Per the authors, a biologic rationale for further study of the post-transplant checkpoint inhibition approach was offered by T cell receptor repertoire, regulatory T cell phenotype and gut microbiota profiles. Combined checkpoint inhibition as post-transplant consolidation was concluded by the authors to appear tolerable.

Library generation was performed with the immunoSEQ multiplex PCR assay. The immuneACCESS repertoire file appears here via TCRdb, limited to in-frame rearrangements. These files lack a portion of the clones; in checked studies, under half of the deficit traces to unresolved V genes, and the cause of the others is not known. The sample table records some 45,000 clones; nearly 90% of these occur just once. The ten biggest clones cover around 0.9% of the sample. Sequences ENHRY (CDR1) and SYGVKD (CDR2) are obtained from the germline V gene. The V end gives up 9 bases and the J end 3 bases, leaving 6 bases in the junction not matched to a gene. The CDR3, from cysteine to phenylalanine, totals 13 residues. The retained sequence is limited to the CDR3, 39 bases, with the frame set at the first base. For this clone: Its specific antigen is unknown. No clone much larger than this one lies a single base away; base qualities are absent.

Checkpoint therapy began 14 to 28 days after autologous transplant, with ipilimumab given at 1 mg/kg intravenously on day 1 of selected weeks. Patients received nivolumab at 3 mg/kg intravenously on day 1 of weeks 1, 4, 7, 10, and every two weeks through week 26. Combined checkpoint inhibition with ipilimumab and nivolumab as consolidation after autologous stem cell transplantation was tested in a Phase Ib clinical trial. The sequence is built from TRBV10-3 and TRBJ2-7; the central 9 bases match TRBD1. The material sequenced was PBMCs, taken in a trial of ipilimumab plus nivolumab as post-transplant consolidation. This TCR came from a male donor with multiple myeloma. The CDR3 amino acid sequence is: CAIGGQGVYEQYF. The DNA sequence is TGTGCCATTGGGGGACAGGGTGTCTACGAGCAGTACTTC.